The 22 T cell receptor beta chains in this list originate from one sample, sequenced in a study of T cell changes during pregnancy in multiple sclerosis. TCRdb's table, derived via immunoSEQ multiplex PCR, lists solely in-frame clones and lacks some. The table includes some 37,000 clones, roughly 91% detected once. Sequenced material: CD4+ T cells from peripheral blood mononuclear cells, taken after pregnancy. Receptors were obtained from a female donor in good health, enrolled as a control in a pregnancy study.

The chain employs TRBV5-1 and TRBJ2-3; D gene unclear. The CDR3 is 13 amino acids. V was cut by 0 bases and J by 2 bases, with 4 bases left in between. Germline V gives CDR1 SGHRS, CDR2 YFSETQ. CDR3 in amino acids: CASSLDNTDTQYF. CDR3 DNA: TGCGCCAGCAGCTTGGATAACACAGATACGCAGTATTTT. Full variable domain (outside the CDR3, taken from reference TRBV5-1 and TRBJ2-3): KAGVTQTPRYLIKTRGQQVTLSCSPISGHRSVSWYQQTPGQGLQFLFEYFSETQRNKGNFPGRFSGRQFSNSRSEMNVSTLELGDSALYLCASSLDNTDTQYFGPGTRLTVL.

The chain links TRBV5-5 to TRBJ2-6; D not resolved. V lost 4 bases to trimming and J lost 2 bases, with 10 bases between them. The CDR3 spans 15 residues. Germline V CDR1 and CDR2: SGHKS, YYEKEE (reference sequence). The CDR3 bases are TGTGCCAGCAGCACAAATTCCCCTGGGGCCAACGTCCTGACTTTC. Amino acid sequence: CASSTNSPGANVLTF.

The J gene is TRBJ1-1, the V gene TRBV11-3; no definite D call. This CDR3 has 14 residues. V was clipped by 1 base and J by 4 bases, with 10 bases between them. CDR1 and CDR2 (germline): SGHNT, YENEEA. CDR3 coding DNA: TGTGCCAGCAGCTTAGGTCGGGCGGGCACTGAAGCTTTCTTT. Translating it yields CASSLGRAGTEAFF.

The V gene is TRBV29-1, the J gene TRBJ2-7, with 11 bases aligning to TRBD1. Germline CDR1 SQVTM, CDR2 ANQGSEA. The CDR3 runs to 13 residues. The trim removed 7 bases at V and 6 bases at J, leaving 8 bases unmatched. The CDR3 DNA reads as TGCAGCGGCGCCCGGGACAGGGGGGGCGAGCAGTACTTC. It translates to CSGARDRGGEQYF.

This chain links TRBV7-2 with TRBJ1-1; D gene ambiguous. V lost 3 bases, J lost 6 bases, and 11 bases lay in between. The CDR3 extends over 13 amino acids. CDR1 is SGHTA, CDR2 FQGNSA, per germline. This CDR3 reads CASSFRSPPEAFF. The CDR3 DNA is TGTGCCAGCAGCTTTCGGTCACCTCCTGAAGCTTTCTTT.

The chain joins TRBV28 to TRBJ2-4; a weak D match, TRBD2 (5 bases). Trimming shortened V by 4 bases and J by 4 bases, and 17 bases separated the two germline ends. The CDR3 length is 16 residues. CDR1 is MDHEN, CDR2 SYDVKM, per germline. The CDR3 DNA sequence: TGTGCCAGCAGTTCCCTTGGGAGCGGTCCTAAAAACATTCAGTACTTC. This encodes CASSSLGSGPKNIQYF.

The CDR3: CASGVLAGGPEYF. The CDR3 DNA follows: TGTGCCAGCGGAGTACTAGCGGGAGGGCCCGAGTACTTC. V usage is TRBV6-5 and J usage is TRBJ2-7; TRBD2 agrees at 13 bases. The CDR3 has 13 residues. V was clipped by 8 bases and J by 11 bases; unmatched bases: 9. The germline V gene has CDR1 MNHEY and CDR2 SVGAGI.

This clone showed up just once. Its ends do not fully match the called genes, so a read error is possible. This chain connects TRBV11-3 to TRBJ2-6; no clear D. CDR3 size: 16 residues. The germline V gene encodes CDR1 SGHNT and CDR2 YENEEA. The CDR3 nucleotides read TGTGCCAGCAGCCTAGACACCGGCTCTGGGGCCAACGTCCTGACTTTC. Protein sequence: CASSLDTGSGANVLTF.

The chain employs TRBV19 and TRBJ2-3; D is uncertain. Germline CDR1 is LNHDA and CDR2 is SQIVND (reference sequence). This CDR3 comprises 12 residues. V gave up 6 bases and J gave up 4 bases, with 8 bases separating them. CDR3 amino acids: CASRTQSDTQYF. The CDR3 DNA reads TGTGCCAGTAGAACACAATCAGATACGCAGTATTTT.

This chain uses TRBV6-5 with TRBJ1-1; possibly TRBD1 for D (6 bases). In germline, CDR1 is MNHEY, CDR2 SVGAGI. The V end was cut by 0 bases, the J end by 3 bases, with 11 bases between. The CDR3 sequence is 15 residues long. CDR3 sequence reads: CASSYSPTGDTEAFF. CDR3 DNA sequence: TGTGCCAGCAGTTACTCCCCGACAGGAGACACTGAAGCTTTCTTT.

The chain uses TRBV11-2 and TRBJ2-7; 12 positions agree with TRBD2. The CDR3 loop spans 15 amino acids. Germline V gene lookup returns CDR1 SGHAT and CDR2 FQNNGV. Trimming removed 5 bases from V and 3 bases from J; junction bases left unmatched: 5. The CDR3 protein is CASSTRTSGIYEQYF. CDR3 nucleotides: TGTGCCAGCAGCACTAGGACTAGCGGGATCTACGAGCAGTACTTC.

The chain uses TRBV27 and TRBJ1-1, with TRBD1 identical over 7 bases. The V segment lost 8 bases and the J segment 4 bases; nucleotides outside the gene matches: 7. The CDR3 is 13 amino acids. Germline CDR1 reads MNHEY; CDR2 reads SMNVEV (reference sequence). The CDR3: CASREQGSTEAFF. CDR3 nucleotide sequence: TGTGCCAGCCGTGAACAGGGGTCCACTGAAGCTTTCTTT.

The V call is TRBV7-9, the J call TRBJ2-1; 12 bases agree with TRBD2. The CDR3 extends over 15 amino acids. J lost 9 bases, V lost 5 bases, and 8 bases had no gene match. Germline values: CDR1 SEHNR, CDR2 FQNEAQ (reference sequence). CDR3 residues: CASSRTSGDLSEQFF. CDR3 coding DNA: TGTGCCAGCAGCAGGACTAGCGGGGACCTATCTGAGCAGTTCTTC.

The chain joins TRBV27 to TRBJ1-1; 9 positions match TRBD1. CDR1 and CDR2 (germline): MNHEY, SMNVEV (reference sequence). CDR3 length: 15 amino acids. V trimming: 5 bases; J trimming: 5 bases; junction bases outside the gene matches: 9. The CDR3 region is CASSPQQGAVTEAFF. The CDR3 DNA sequence: TGTGCCAGCAGTCCCCAACAGGGGGCGGTGACTGAAGCTTTCTTT.

This sequence joins TRBV5-1 and TRBJ2-7; D perhaps matches TRBD1 (6 bases). Germline V gene lookup returns CDR1 SGHRS and CDR2 YFSETQ. The CDR3 consists of 12 residues. Trimming stripped 4 bases from V and 5 bases from J, with 10 bases between. The CDR3 sequence: CASSMDRDEQYF. The CDR3 DNA reads TGCGCCAGCAGCATGGACAGAGACGAGCAGTACTTC.

The chain carries TRBV18 and TRBJ1-2, with D unresolved. Trimming pared 0 bases from V and 6 bases from J, leaving 14 bases between. CDR1 and CDR2 from the germline V gene are KGHSH and LQKENI. The CDR3 is 15 residues long. CDR3 in DNA: TGTGCCAGCTCACCACCGAACAGCCCGTCGAATGGCTACACCTTC. Protein product: CASSPPNSPSNGYTF. The variable domain in full, completed from reference TRBV18 and TRBJ1-2, reads NAGVMQNPRHLVRRRGQEARLRCSPMKGHSHVYWYRQLPEEGLKFMVYLQKENIIDESGMPKERFSAEFPKEGPSILRIQQVVRGDSAAYFCASSPPNSPSNGYTFGSGTRLTVV.

This chain uses TRBV28 with TRBJ2-1, with TRBD2 matching over 11 bases. The CDR3 runs 16 residues. CDR1 is MDHEN, CDR2 SYDVKM, per germline. V shed 4 bases and J 1 base; nucleotides not matched to a gene: 3. The CDR3 bases are TGTGCCAGCAGTTCCTTAGCGGGAGGGTCCTACAATGAGCAGTTCTTC. Amino acid sequence: CASSSLAGGSYNEQFF.

The DNA for the CDR3 is TGTGCCAGCAGCGTAGAGGGCACGGGGGAGCAGTACTTC. The encoded protein is CASSVEGTGEQYF. The J gene is TRBJ2-7, the V gene TRBV9, with TRBD2 as a possible D gene (5 bases). Between the trimmed V and J ends, which lost 0 bases and 7 bases, there was a span of 11 bases. Germline values: CDR1 SGDLS, CDR2 YYNGEE. This CDR3 region has 13 residues. Based on the CDR3 plus reference TRBV9 and TRBJ2-7, the full variable domain is DSGVTQTPKHLITATGQRVTLRCSPRSGDLSVYWYQQSLDQGLQFLIQYYNGEERAKGNILERFSAQQFPDLHSELNLSSLELGDSALYFCASSVEGTGEQYFGPGTRLTVT.

This chain connects TRBV21-1 to TRBJ1-6. TRBV21-1 is a recognized pseudogene. The CDR3 totals 16 residues. In nucleotides, the CDR3 is TGTGCCAGCAGCAACCAAACCGGGAGTCTAAATTCACCCCTCCACTTT. This translates into CASSNQTGSLNSPLHF.

This clone was seen a single time. The chain joins TRBV5-6 to TRBJ2-7, with 7 bases lining up with TRBD1. CDR1 and CDR2 from the germline V gene are SGHDT and YYEEEE. Trimming cost V 1 base and J 4 bases; bases outside gene matches: 2. The CDR3 totals 13 residues. The CDR3 region has the DNA TGTGCCAGCAGCTTGACAGGGGTATACGAGCAGTACTTC. This codes for CASSLTGVYEQYF.

The chain links TRBV5-4 to TRBJ2-5; the D gene is possibly TRBD2 (6 bases). CDR3 length equals 15 residues. CDR1 and CDR2 from the germline V gene are SGHNT and YYREEE (reference sequence). V lost 4 bases to trimming and J lost 5 bases, with 18 bases between them. CDR3 protein: CASSGTSNLRETQYF. The CDR3 region has the DNA TGTGCCAGCAGCGGAACTAGCAATTTACGCGAGACCCAGTACTTC.

The V call is TRBV12-5, the J call TRBJ1-5; 9 nucleotides match TRBD1. Germline assignment: CDR1 LGHNT and CDR2 FRNRAP. V gave up 3 bases and J gave up 0 bases; unmatched junction bases: 9. The CDR3 loop spans 18 amino acids. Here the CDR3 DNA reads TGTGCTAGTGGTTTTACAACCTCGGGACAGGGTAGCAATCAGCCCCAGCATTTT. Protein: CASGFTTSGQGSNQPQHF. Together with reference TRBV12-5 and TRBJ1-5, the CDR3 gives the full variable domain: DARVTQTPRHKVTEMGQEVTMRCQPILGHNTVFWYRQTMMQGLELLAYFRNRAPLDDSGMPKDRFSAEMPDATLATLKIQPSEPRDSAVYFCASGFTTSGQGSNQPQHFGDGTRLSIL.